This T cell receptor (beta chain) was sequenced for a study of post-analysis software for immune sequencing data. Study as a whole: Progressive-relapsing, secondary progressive and relapsing-remitting multiple sclerosis were among the disease courses included.

Unique molecular identifiers had been added to the TCR beta cDNA libraries. Each CDR3 protein gets one entry after TCRdb re-called the PCR reads with MiXCR. Of about 820,000 distinct CDR3 sequences listed, about 53% are singletons. Details on this clonotype: Its antigen is as yet unknown.

The study's findings and limits: Samples from a shared batch, those prepared together, strongly co-clustered by F measure. Among roughly five TRBV segments more frequent in patients than controls were TRBV5-6, TRBV5-1 and TRBV20-1. Normalized Chao1 diversity in multiple sclerosis patients fell significantly below that of controls.

CDR1 and CDR2 from the germline V gene are SGHAT and FQNNGV. The CDR3 spans 16 residues. Trimming left V 1 base short and J 4 bases short, with 14 bases between. The source of this sequence is a girl between 10 and 17 years old with multiple sclerosis. The sequenced sample consisted of blood. The rearrangement uses TRBV11-2 and TRBJ2-1; tentative D call: TRBD2 (5 bases). The CDR3 is CASSLVISVKYNEQFF. CDR3 nucleotide sequence: TGTGCCAGCAGCTTAGTTATTAGCGTAAAATACAATGAGCAGTTCTTC.